The source of this T cell receptor (beta chain) is a study of identical twins (dated by TCRdb to about 2016). Describing the broader study: To test whether fetal clonotypes persist, this study deep-sequenced TCR alpha and beta repertoires from monozygotic twins, from unrelated adults of various ages, and from cord blood. Replicate twin experiments were performed at different times using different library preparation protocols to rule out contamination. Points the paper makes about the study in general: Out-of-frame TCR alpha sequences shared between twins showed an excess of low generation-probability sequences compared with coincidental sharing between unrelated individuals. Invariant T cells such as MAIT and iNKT could partly confound zero-insertion analyses, though diverse VJ usage argued against this for most clonotypes. Conclusions relied on cross-sectional statistical analysis, since the same donors could not be followed over many years. Abundant cord blood beta clonotypes had fewer insertions, young adult naive repertoires showed a similar but weaker trend, and memory repertoires showed no such trend. Out-of-frame TCR alpha sharing in monozygotic twins was systematically underestimated by recombination models, whereas sharing between unrelated individuals was in agreement with the recombination models. The excess sharing between twins in beta out-of-frame sequences was weaker because fewer shared sequences reduced the signal-to-noise ratio.

Every donor was a healthy Caucasian. The twin cohort comprised three pairs of female monozygotic twins, all aged roughly 18 to 29 years. Positive isolation kits from Invitrogen were used to isolate the CD4+ and CD8+ T cell populations. The CDR3 contains 14 residues, cysteine and phenylalanine counted. Left in the record is the CDR3 DNA by itself, 42 bases read in frame from the first base. Reading the germline V gene gives CDR1 SGHTA and CDR2 FQGNSA. V and J are truncated by 3 bases and 4 bases respectively, leaving an intervening sequence of 11 bases. To note about this clonotype: Its antigen is currently not known. It has no much larger one-base neighbor in the sample; base qualities were not kept.

The method behind the library was 5' RACE. Data came from an Illumina HiSeq 2000. Template switching added a universal primer binding site, and the final cDNA carried a unique molecular identifier that allowed TCR cDNA molecules to be counted accurately. Specific primers in the conserved constant-segment region were used to synthesize first-strand cDNA for TCR alpha and beta chains. To control for contamination, every cDNA library was double barcoded, receiving both a SMART-Mk sample barcode and Illumina barcodes. Two successive PCR steps introduced TruSeq adapter sequences along with Illumina sample barcodes. TCR alpha and beta cDNA libraries were sequenced on the Illumina HiSeq platform with custom primers. In the source study's methods: Raw reads were processed with MiGEC to extract unique molecular identifiers, and MiXCR was used to determine CDR3 positions. Recombination models were inferred per individual with the repgenHMM and IGoR tools using an EM algorithm. The analysis of shared clonotypes was done with the tcR package in R, with sharing normalized by the product of cloneset sizes. To study raw recombination without the effects of thymic and clonal selection, out-of-frame nonproductive sequences were analyzed. Using fastp at Q25 and MiXCR, TCRdb reprocessed the public reads and kept productive beta chains. Each CDR3 protein appears once, grouped with its most common genes and DNA. In this record, the V and J calls reflect TCRdb's handling and not the investigators' own analysis. In all, the sample holds 450,000 or so distinct CDR3 sequences, and 24% of those were seen once. Jointly, the top ten make up roughly 2.8% of the sample.

Separately, the same data were catalogued under a study of T cells expressing NK-cell markers. The second study's authors report: Three sorted T-cell subsets (CD3+CD56+NKG2C+, CD3+CD56+NKG2C- and CD3+CD56-NKG2C+) from several donors had their TCR beta-chain repertoires profiled. Of the eight sequenced donors, seven were found to be HCMV-seropositive and one was found to be HCMV-seronegative. In several experiments an anti-gammadeltaTCR antibody was added to restrict sorting to alphabetaTCR-expressing T cells. In over five donors, the dominant CD3+CD56+NKG2C+ clonotypes were among the top 10 CD8+ clonotypes and accounted for roughly 1.0-7.5% of CD8+ T cells. Those dominant clonotypes were again the most abundant among CD3+CD56-NKG2C+ cells in a few donors, at about 25-60.1%. Whether the expanded NKG2C-expressing T cell clones were specific for HCMV antigens was left unclear. The study sequenced eight donors, all healthy volunteers chosen at random: three men and five women. HCMV serostatus was determined by detecting HCMV-specific IgG in serum with a commercial ELISA kit. MIGEC was used to demultiplex reads and group reads by UMI, and MiTCR was used to assemble and quantify clonotypes. To exclude erroneous sequences, only TCR cDNA sequences supported by at least two reads were retained. The tcR package was used for downstream repertoire analysis, and clonotypes were matched across fractions by CDR3 nucleotide sequence plus V segment. VDJmatch was used to annotate antigen specificity against VDJdb, with one amino acid substitution in CDR3 permitted.

The material sequenced was CD4+ T cells sorted from blood. In this chain, TRBV7-2 is recombined with TRBJ2-3; TRBD2 is possibly the D segment (6 matching bases). The sequence came from a woman between 18 and 29 years old in good health. This receptor has the CDR3 CASSFRTTADTQYF. In nucleotide form, the sequence is TGTGCCAGCAGCTTCCGGACTACCGCAGATACGCAGTATTTT.